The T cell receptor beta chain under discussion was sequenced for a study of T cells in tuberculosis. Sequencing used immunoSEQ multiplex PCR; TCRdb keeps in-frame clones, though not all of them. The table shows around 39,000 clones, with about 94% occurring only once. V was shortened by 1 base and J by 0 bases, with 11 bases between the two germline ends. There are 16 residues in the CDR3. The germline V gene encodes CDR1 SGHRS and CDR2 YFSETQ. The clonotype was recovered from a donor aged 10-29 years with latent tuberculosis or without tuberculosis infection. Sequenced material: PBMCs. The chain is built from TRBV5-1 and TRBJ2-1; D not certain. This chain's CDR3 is CASSLRQADSYNEQFF. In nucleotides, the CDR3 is TGCGCCAGCAGCTTGAGGCAGGCCGACTCCTACAATGAGCAGTTCTTC.